This section outlines one T cell receptor (beta chain) sequence together with its context. Libraries were prepared by immunoSEQ multiplex PCR; TCRdb keeps only in-frame clonotypes and omits some of them. The sample consists of millions of clones, about 92% of them appearing once. This sample was taken from a study of shared clonotypes between healthy human individuals. Naive CD8 cells were CD45RO-negative, positively selected for CCR7, excluding terminally differentiated effector memory CD45RA+ cells. V was cut by 5 bases and J by 7 bases, with 18 bases left in between. The germline CDR1 and CDR2 sequences are MNHEY and SMNVEV (reference sequence). CDR3 size: 15 residues.

The chain links TRBV27 to TRBJ2-1, with D tentatively TRBD1 or TRBD2 (6 bases each). This TCR derives from a man aged 18 to 30 in good health. Some clones in this sample may be carry-over from other donors' samples. Material: naive CD8+ T cells from PBMCs. Here the CDR3 DNA reads TGTGCCAGCAGTCCATACAACACAGGGACTAATGAGCAGTTCTTC. It encodes CASSPYNTGTNEQFF.